This T cell receptor (beta chain) was retrieved from a study of control samples from healthy donors and cancer patients. The protocol was immunoSEQ multiplex PCR, while the TCRdb copy is restricted to in-frame clones and leaves out a portion. In the table there are about 89,000 clones, approximately 86% of which are singletons. The germline V gene encodes CDR1 LNHDA and CDR2 SQIVND (reference sequence). There are 15 residues in the CDR3. The ends were cut back, 5 bases at V and 8 bases at J, with 21 bases in the middle. The sequenced material came from blood. The chain recombines TRBV19 with TRBJ1-2, with D possibly being TRBD1 (6 bases). The source of this sequence is a man aged 25 to 45 in good health. The CDR3 region is CASSLNPQGWGGYTF. Written as DNA, the CDR3 is TGTGCCAGTAGTCTCAATCCACAGGGTTGGGGAGGCTACACCTTC.